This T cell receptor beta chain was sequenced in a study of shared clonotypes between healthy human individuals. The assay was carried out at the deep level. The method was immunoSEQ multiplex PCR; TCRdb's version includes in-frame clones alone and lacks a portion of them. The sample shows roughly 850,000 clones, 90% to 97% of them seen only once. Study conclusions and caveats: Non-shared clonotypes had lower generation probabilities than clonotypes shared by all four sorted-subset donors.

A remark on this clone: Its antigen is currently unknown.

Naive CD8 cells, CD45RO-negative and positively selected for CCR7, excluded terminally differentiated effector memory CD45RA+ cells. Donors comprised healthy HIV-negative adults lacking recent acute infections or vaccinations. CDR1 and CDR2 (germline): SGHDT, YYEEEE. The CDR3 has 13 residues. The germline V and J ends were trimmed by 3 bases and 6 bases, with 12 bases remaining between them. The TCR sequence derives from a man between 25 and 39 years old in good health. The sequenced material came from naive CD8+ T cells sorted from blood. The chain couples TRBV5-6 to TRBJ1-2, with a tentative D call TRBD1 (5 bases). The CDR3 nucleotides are TGTGCCAGCAGCTGGCAGGGCGCGGATGGCTACACCTTC. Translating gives CASSWQGADGYTF.